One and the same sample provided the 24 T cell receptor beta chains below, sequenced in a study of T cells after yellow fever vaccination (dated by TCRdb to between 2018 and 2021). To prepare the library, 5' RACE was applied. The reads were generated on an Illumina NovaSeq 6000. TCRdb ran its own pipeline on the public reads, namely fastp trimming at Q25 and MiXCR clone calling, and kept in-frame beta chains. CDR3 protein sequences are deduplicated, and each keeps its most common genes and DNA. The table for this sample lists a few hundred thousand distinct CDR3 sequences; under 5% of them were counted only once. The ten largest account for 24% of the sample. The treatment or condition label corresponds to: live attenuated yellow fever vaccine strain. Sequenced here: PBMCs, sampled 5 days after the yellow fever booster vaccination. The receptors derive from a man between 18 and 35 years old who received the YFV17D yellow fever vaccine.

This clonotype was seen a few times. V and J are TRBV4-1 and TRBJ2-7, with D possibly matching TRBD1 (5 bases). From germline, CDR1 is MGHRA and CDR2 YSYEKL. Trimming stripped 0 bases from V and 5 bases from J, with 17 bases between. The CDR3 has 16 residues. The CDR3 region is CASSQDKSQGGHEQYV. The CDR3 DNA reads TGCGCCAGCAGCCAAGATAAAAGCCAGGGTGGCCACGAGCAGTACGTC.

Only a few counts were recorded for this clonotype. The CDR3 coding sequence is TGTGCCAGCAGCCCAGACAGGGCGCTAGGGGCCGGGGAGCTGTTTTTT. Its translation: CASSPDRALGAGELFF. The J gene is TRBJ2-2, the V gene TRBV7-2; 7 bases agree with TRBD1. Trimming took 5 bases from V and 6 from J; bases not matched to a gene: 12. The CDR3 has 16 amino acids. Per the germline V gene, CDR1 is SGHTA and CDR2 is FQGNSA.

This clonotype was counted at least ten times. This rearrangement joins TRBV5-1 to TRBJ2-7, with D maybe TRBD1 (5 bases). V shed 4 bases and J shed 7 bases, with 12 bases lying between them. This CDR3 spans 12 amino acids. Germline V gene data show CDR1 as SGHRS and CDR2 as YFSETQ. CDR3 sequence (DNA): TGCGCCAGCAGCACCGGACACGGGGAGCAGTACGTC. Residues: CASSTGHGEQYV.

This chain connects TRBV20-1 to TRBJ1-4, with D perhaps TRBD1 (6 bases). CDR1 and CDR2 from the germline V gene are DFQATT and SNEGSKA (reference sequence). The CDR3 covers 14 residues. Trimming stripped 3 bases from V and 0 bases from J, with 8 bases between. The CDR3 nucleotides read TGCAGTGCTAGCCGGGACACAACTAATGAAAAACTGTTTTTT. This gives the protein CSASRDTTNEKLFF.

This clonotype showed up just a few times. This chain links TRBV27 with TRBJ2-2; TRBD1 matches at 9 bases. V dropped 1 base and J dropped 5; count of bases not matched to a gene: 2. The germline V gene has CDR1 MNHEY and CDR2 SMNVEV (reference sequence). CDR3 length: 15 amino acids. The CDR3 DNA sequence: TGTGCCAGCAGTTTATACAGGGGGCAAACCGGGGAGCTGTTTTTT. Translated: CASSLYRGQTGELFF.

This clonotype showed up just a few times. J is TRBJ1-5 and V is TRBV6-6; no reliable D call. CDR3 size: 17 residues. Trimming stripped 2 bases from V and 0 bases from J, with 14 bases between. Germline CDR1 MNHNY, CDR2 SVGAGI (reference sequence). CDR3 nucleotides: TGTGCCAGCAGTTACCGTGTGCCCCATTTTAGCAATCAGCCCCAGCATTTT. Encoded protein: CASSYRVPHFSNQPQHF.

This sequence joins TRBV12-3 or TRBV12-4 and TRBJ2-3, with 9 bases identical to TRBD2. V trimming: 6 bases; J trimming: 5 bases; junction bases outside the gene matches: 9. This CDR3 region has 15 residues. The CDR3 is CASRASGVEGDTQYF. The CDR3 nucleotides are TGTGCCAGCAGGGCTAGCGGGGTGGAAGGAGATACGCAGTATTTT.

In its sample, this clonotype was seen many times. CDR3 region: CASSLGFEETQYF. The CDR3 DNA reads TGTGCCAGCAGCTTAGGGTTCGAGGAGACCCAGTACTTC. This chain joins TRBV7-2 and TRBJ2-5; D unclear. There are 13 residues in the CDR3. V was trimmed by 1 base and J by 5 bases, leaving 8 bases between them. Germline CDR1 is SGHTA and CDR2 is FQGNSA. Looking up the rest from reference TRBV7-2 and TRBJ2-5 gives the full variable domain: GAGVSQSPSNKVTEKGKDVELRCDPISGHTALYWYRQSLGQGLEFLIYFQGNSAPDKSGLPSDRFSAERTGGSVSTLTIQRTQQEDSAVYLCASSLGFEETQYFGPGTRLLVL.

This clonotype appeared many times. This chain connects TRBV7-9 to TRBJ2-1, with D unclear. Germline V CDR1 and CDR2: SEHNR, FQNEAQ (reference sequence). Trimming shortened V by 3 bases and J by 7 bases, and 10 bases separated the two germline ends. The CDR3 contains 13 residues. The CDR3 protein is CASSFQAFNEQFF. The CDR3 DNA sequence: TGTGCCAGCAGCTTTCAGGCTTTTAATGAGCAGTTCTTC.

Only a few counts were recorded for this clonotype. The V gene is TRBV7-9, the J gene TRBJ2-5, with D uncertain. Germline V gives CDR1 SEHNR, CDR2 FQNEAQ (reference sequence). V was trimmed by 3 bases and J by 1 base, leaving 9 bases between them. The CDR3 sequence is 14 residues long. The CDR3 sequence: CASSFWAIQETQYF. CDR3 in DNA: TGTGCCAGCAGCTTTTGGGCGATCCAAGAGACCCAGTACTTC.

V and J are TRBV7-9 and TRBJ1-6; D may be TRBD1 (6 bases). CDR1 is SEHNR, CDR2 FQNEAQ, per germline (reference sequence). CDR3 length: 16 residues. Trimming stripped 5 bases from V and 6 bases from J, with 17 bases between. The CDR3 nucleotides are TGTGCCAGCAGCCCGGCTTTAGGACAGACTAATTCACCCCTCCACTTT. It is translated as CASSPALGQTNSPLHF.

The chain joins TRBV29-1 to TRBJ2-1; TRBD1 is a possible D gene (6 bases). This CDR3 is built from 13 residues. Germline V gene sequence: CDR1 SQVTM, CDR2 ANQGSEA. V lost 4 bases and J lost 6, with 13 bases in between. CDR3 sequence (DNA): TGCAGCGTTGGGGACATGCTCGCCAATGAGCAGTTCTTC. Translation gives CSVGDMLANEQFF.

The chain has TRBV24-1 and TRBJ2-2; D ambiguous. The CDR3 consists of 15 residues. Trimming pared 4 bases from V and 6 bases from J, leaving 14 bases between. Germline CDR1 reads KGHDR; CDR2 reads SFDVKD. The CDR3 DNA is TGTGCCACCAGTGACTCCAGAAAACCCCCCGGGGAGCTGTTTTTT. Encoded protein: CATSDSRKPPGELFF.

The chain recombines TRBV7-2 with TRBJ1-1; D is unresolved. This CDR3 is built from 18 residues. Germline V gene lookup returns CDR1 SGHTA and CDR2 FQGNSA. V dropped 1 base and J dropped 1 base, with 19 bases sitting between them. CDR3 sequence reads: CASSLDQRGAGRNTEAFF. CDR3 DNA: TGTGCCAGCAGCTTAGACCAGCGGGGAGCGGGTCGGAACACTGAAGCTTTCTTT.

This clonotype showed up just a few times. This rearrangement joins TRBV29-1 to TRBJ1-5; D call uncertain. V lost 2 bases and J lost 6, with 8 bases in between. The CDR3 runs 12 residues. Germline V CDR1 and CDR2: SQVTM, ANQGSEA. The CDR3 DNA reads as TGCAGCGTTGAATCCCTCGGTCAGCCCCAGCATTTT. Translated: CSVESLGQPQHF.

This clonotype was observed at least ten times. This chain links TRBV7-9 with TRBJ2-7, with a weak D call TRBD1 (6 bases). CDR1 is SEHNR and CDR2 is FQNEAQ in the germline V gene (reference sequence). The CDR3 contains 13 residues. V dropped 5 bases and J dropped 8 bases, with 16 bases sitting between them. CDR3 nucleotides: TGTGCCAGCAGCCCCCCAGCAGGGGAACAGCAGTACGTC. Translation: CASSPPAGEQQYV.

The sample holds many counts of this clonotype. Written as DNA, the CDR3 is TGTGCCAGCAGCGTCCAGGGTGGGGGAAACATTCAGTACTTC. It codes for CASSVQGGGNIQYF. The chain combines TRBV9 with TRBJ2-4; either TRBD1 or TRBD2 may fit D (5 bases each). Germline V gene lookup returns CDR1 SGDLS and CDR2 YYNGEE. Trimming took 2 bases from V and 6 from J, leaving 12 bases between them. CDR3 length: 14 residues. Complete variable domain (other parts from reference TRBV9 and TRBJ2-4): DSGVTQTPKHLITATGQRVTLRCSPRSGDLSVYWYQQSLDQGLQFLIQYYNGEERAKGNILERFSAQQFPDLHSELNLSSLELGDSALYFCASSVQGGGNIQYFGAGTRLSVL.

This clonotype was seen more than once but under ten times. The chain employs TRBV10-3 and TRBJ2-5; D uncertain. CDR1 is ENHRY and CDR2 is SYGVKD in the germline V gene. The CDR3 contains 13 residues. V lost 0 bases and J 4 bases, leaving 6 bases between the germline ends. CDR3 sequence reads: CAISESFGETQYF. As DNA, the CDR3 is TGTGCCATCAGTGAGTCTTTTGGAGAGACCCAGTACTTC.

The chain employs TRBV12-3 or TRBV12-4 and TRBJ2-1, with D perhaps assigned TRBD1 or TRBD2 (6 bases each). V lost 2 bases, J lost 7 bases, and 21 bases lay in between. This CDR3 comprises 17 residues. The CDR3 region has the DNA TGTGCCAGCAGTTTACCTGGGCGGCGGGAAGGGGGGAATGAGCAGTTCTTC. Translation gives CASSLPGRREGGNEQFF.

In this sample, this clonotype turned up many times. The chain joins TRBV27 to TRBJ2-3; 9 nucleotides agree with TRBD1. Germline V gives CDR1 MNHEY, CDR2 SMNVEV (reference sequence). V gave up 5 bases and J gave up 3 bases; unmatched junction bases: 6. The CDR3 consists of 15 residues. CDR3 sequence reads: CASSPGDRATDTQYF. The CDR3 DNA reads TGTGCCAGCAGTCCAGGGGACAGGGCGACAGATACGCAGTATTTT.

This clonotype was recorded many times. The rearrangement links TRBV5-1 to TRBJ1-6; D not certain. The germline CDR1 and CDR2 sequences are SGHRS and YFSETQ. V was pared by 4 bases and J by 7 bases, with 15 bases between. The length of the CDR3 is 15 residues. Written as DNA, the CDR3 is TGCGCCAGCAGCCCGGCGACCAGATTCAATTCACCCCTCCACTTT. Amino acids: CASSPATRFNSPLHF.

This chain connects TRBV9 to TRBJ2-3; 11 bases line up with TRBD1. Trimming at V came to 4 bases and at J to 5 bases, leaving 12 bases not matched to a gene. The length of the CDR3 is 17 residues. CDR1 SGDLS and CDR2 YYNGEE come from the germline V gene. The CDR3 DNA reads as TGTGCCAGCAGCCCCCGATTGTGGACAGGGGGCATAGATACGCAGTATTTT. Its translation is CASSPRLWTGGIDTQYF.

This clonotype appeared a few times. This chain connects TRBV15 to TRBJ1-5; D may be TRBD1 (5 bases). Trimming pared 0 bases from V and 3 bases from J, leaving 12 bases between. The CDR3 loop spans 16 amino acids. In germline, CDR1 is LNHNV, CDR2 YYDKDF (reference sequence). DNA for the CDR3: TGTGCCACCAGCAGAGATCGGCAGGGCGCCAATCAGCCCCAGCATTTT. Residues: CATSRDRQGANQPQHF.

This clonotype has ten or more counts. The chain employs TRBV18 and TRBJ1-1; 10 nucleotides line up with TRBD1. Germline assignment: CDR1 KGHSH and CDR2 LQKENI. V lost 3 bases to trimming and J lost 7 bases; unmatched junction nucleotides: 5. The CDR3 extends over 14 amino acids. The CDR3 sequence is CASSPRQGADEAFF. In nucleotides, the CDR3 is TGTGCCAGCTCACCGAGACAGGGGGCGGATGAAGCTTTCTTT.